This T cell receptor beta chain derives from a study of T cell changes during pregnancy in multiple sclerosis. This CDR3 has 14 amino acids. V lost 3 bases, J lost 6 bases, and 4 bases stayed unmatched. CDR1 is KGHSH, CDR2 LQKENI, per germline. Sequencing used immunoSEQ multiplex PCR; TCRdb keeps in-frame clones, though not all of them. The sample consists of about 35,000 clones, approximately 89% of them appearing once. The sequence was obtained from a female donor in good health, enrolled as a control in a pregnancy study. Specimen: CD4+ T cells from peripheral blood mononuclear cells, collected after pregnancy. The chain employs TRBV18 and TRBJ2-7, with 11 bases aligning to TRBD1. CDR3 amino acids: CASSPGQGAREQYF. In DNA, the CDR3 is TGTGCCAGCTCACCCGGACAGGGGGCACGCGAGCAGTACTTC.